Sequencing of this T cell receptor (beta chain) was carried out in a study of cytomegalovirus exposure and HLA in healthy donors (dated by TCRdb to about 2017). At the level of the whole study: An earlier analysis of approximately 640 of the donors reported more than 250 Gb of sequence data and roughly 110 million unique TCR beta sequences from around 200 million T cells. About 280 gigabases of sequencing data and around 85 million unique TCR sequences made up an early release that covered approximately 700 HLA-typed donors. Among the roughly 380 genotyped donors, around 79% belonged to the genetic ancestry cluster associated with self-reported Caucasian donors. The aim of the study was to test whether cataloging public T cell receptors could identify signatures of past pathogen exposure. The study profiled the T cell repertoires of hundreds of subjects by immunosequencing and related them to cytomegalovirus serostatus. Along with the approximately 650-subject first cohort, a separate validation cohort of around 120 different subjects was used. To predict cytomegalovirus infection status, the study brought together high-throughput TCR immunosequencing, statistical association of individual TCRs with disease status, and machine learning. A later analysis re-examined previously published TCR beta repertoires from more than 550 donors and added high-resolution HLA genotyping to investigate patterns of TCR occurrence. The later analysis used no new phenotypic data to find candidate immune exposures, relying instead on TCR beta sequences and their occurrence across donors. To decide whether each TCR beta V gene segment behaved as functional or pseudogenic, an earlier analysis of some 580 of the donors relied on high-throughput TCR beta sequencing. Donor age, sex, ethnicity and CMV serostatus were compiled together with the repertoire data. In a later genetic analysis, genome-wide SNP genotypes for about 65% of the 666 donors were used, and that subset was treated as a discovery cohort. All discovery cohort repertoires had been generated on a single sequencing platform. HLA typing included class I and class II loci at four-digit resolution. The number of typed donors differed by locus: about 620-630 for A, B, C, DRB1 and DQB1; some 540 for DQA1; over 600 for DPA1; and some 430 for DPB1. Roughly five DR-DQ haplotypes were handled as single units for association and clustering because linkage in the cohort was strong. Among a few hundred genotyped donors of the cohort, an average of around 240,000 unique TCR beta nucleotide sequences were sequenced per donor, around 20% of them non-productive. Study-wide findings and limitations: In the study, about 150 TCR beta chains were listed as associated with cytomegalovirus. According to a later analysis, parvovirus B19, influenza, CMV and Epstein-Barr virus appeared linked to several top co-occurrence clusters. In both the original and validation cohorts, the classifier was reported to diagnose cytomegalovirus status with high specificity and sensitivity. In a later analysis, most CMV-associated TCR beta chains were found to appear HLA-restricted, with HLA associations seemingly driven largely by CMV exposure. Compared with equally common non-associated chains, HLA-associated TCR beta chains in a later analysis were more clonally expanded and had lower generation probabilities. A later analysis associated around 16,000 TCR beta sequences with specific HLA alleles at a false discovery rate of 0.05. In a later analysis, TCR association rates were found to vary across HLA loci, with the most associated TCRs seen for DRB1 alleles and the fewest for HLA-C alleles. The authors suggested that the approach could potentially be generalized to other disease states and immunological phenotypes. Linkage disequilibrium might explain the correlated functional status among segregating V segments, but an unknown experimental factor could not be ruled out. Because counts were too low, roughly 17 rarely observed V segments, including chromosome 9 orphons, were left out of the earlier analysis of approximately 580 of the donors. A further reported finding was that TCR beta sequences accurately predicted the HLA-A and HLA-B alleles for most subjects in the first cohort. Presence/absence analyses assumed roughly uniform sequencing depth across donors, an assumption that may not hold. A cluster of highly shared sequence variants was judged likely to represent a technical artifact of the sequencing pipeline. Across donors, most TCR sequences were observed very rarely, whereas some public TCRs were present in many individuals. A few of the identified cytomegalovirus-associated TCR beta chains were confirmed in vitro to be specific for cytomegalovirus antigens. The only immune exposure information available for the cohort was CMV serostatus. A later genetic analysis associated a missense DCLRE1C variant with V-gene and J-gene trimming of TCR beta chains, and an independent cohort replicated the association. Strong co-occurrence of HLA alleles, especially DR and DQ, made assigning TCR associations to individual alleles difficult. This cohort had only TCR beta chains sequenced, and the lack of alpha or paired-chain data limited which features could be detected. Because HLA typing was missing for some donors at each locus, association tests included only the typed subset. In an earlier analysis of more than 450 of the donors, most TCR beta V segments were observed in productive rearrangements about 90% or about 30% of the time, broadly matching IMGT annotations. In a later genetic analysis, fewer N-insertions in productive TCRs were reported among donors in an Asian-associated ancestry cluster than the roughly 710-donor mean. Some IMGT-functional V segments, including TRBV6-2 and TRBV6-3, could not be told apart with the 87-base-pair reads, so those segments were excluded.

Libraries came from the immunoSEQ multiplex PCR assay. For the multiplex PCR, a mixture combining 60 forward primers for TCR Vbeta segments and 13 reverse primers for TCR Jbeta segments was used. A multiplex PCR assay on genomic DNA amplified the CDR3 region of rearranged TCR beta genes. The Illumina HiSeq System was used to sequence the amplified TCR beta libraries as 87-base-pair reads. The published analysis was carried out like this. A later analysis counted tens of millions of unique TCR beta chains across the 650 to 800 repertoires, and 10 million to 11 million of these chains were shared by at least two donors. To remove PCR and sequencing errors, raw reads were error-corrected and collapsed into unique sequences using a nearest-neighbor algorithm that merged closely related sequences. Alignment of CDR3 sequences to IMGT reference sequences was used to assign V, D and J gene segments. For a sequence to be retained, a match of at least six nucleotides was required to both a V gene segment and a J gene segment. Rearrangements were called productive when the CDR3 lacked stop codons and stayed in frame with V and J; all others were non-productive. Following IMGT convention, CDR3 was defined as the stretch from the second conserved V-encoded cysteine up to the conserved J-encoded phenylalanine. The earlier analysis of about 560 of the donors excluded any sequence lacking an unambiguous match to a single V gene segment. An earlier analysis of 587 of the donors called V segments functional above 56.7% productive rearrangements and segregating when the between-donor standard deviation exceeded 5%. A statistical classification framework was built to diagnose cytomegalovirus status from the catalog of TCR beta chain sequences. In a later analysis, V and J genes were assigned by comparing TCR nucleotide sequences against IMGT/GENE-DB human TR gene sequences. The TCRdist pipeline was used in a later analysis to assign CDR3 sequences and most-parsimonious VDJ recombination scenarios. A later analysis defined each TCR beta chain by its CDR3 amino acid sequence plus V-gene family, and excluded reads lacking a unique V-gene family. In a later analysis, around 650 highly shared, low-generation-probability nucleotide sequences were removed to address suspected cross-contamination and a sequencing artifact. For each public chain, a later analysis derived a clonal expansion index from normalized ranks of inferred template counts within each repertoire. In a later analysis, generation probabilities were computed using a VDJ recombination model fitted to out-of-frame rearrangements, and the results were checked against IGoR. In a later analysis, hypergeometric tests were used to score TCR-TCR, TCR-HLA and TCR-CMV co-occurrence, with a repertoire-size bias correction applied to TCR pairs. False discovery rates were estimated in a later analysis by permuting HLA or CMV assignments 20 times. In a later analysis, co-occurring TCRs were grouped using DBSCAN, and TCRdist sequence similarity was added for clustering within HLA-allele-positive subsets. Repertoires with fewer than 30,000 or more than 120,000 public chains were left out of co-occurrence clustering, as were about five repertoires with anomalous nucleotide sharing. Drawn from immuneACCESS, this table holds only the in-frame rearrangements with V and J called that TCRdb kept. Clones are partly lost; checked studies trace under half to an unresolved V gene and leave the rest unexplained. D and trimming come from the DNA, and the V and J calls and clone size come from that table. This sample has about 98,000 clones in its table, and 65% to 80% of those were observed once. 16% of the sample is held by the ten biggest clonotypes.

The cohort was made up of 650 to 700 healthy bone marrow donors. At the time of sampling, every cohort member was nominally healthy, though immune exposures that went unrecorded were likely present. The donor was CMV seropositive and was included in the group of 290 or so seropositive cohort members. Each donor provided a peripheral blood sample, and peripheral blood mononuclear cells were used for TCR beta sequencing. Genomic DNA was extracted from the blood cell samples with the Qiagen DNeasy Blood Extraction Kit. CDR1 ENHRY and CDR2 SYGVKD were looked up in the germline V gene. The CDR3 covers 16 residues, taking in both the cysteine and the phenylalanine. The CDR3 DNA has 48 bases and is translated from base 1. V is clipped by 11 bases and J by 1 base, and the sequence between their germline boundaries is 18 bases long. As concerns this clone: The antigen this receptor binds is unknown. It has no much larger one-base neighbor in the sample; base qualities were not kept.

This sequence uses TRBV10-3 and TRBJ2-6; the D gene is perhaps TRBD1, on 6 matching bases. The origin of this receptor is a man between 60 and 75 years old in good health and CMV-seropositive. The sequenced sample was PBMCs. The CDR3 protein sequence reads: CAFSQGPGSGANVLTF. The bases are TGTGCCTTCTCACAGGGACCTGGTTCTGGGGCCAACGTCCTGACTTTC.